This TCR beta chain was sequenced for a study of blood T cell repertoires in COVID-19. Only in-frame clones appear in the TCRdb table, and some are missing; sequencing was by immunoSEQ multiplex PCR. Of 140,000 to 150,000 clones detected, approximately 78% appear once; the ten largest clones hold approximately 14%. V lost 0 bases and J 5 bases, leaving 11 bases between the germline ends. The CDR3 contains 15 residues. Germline lookup yields CDR1 SGHNT and CDR2 YYREEE (reference sequence). The sequence came from a human donor with acute or convalescent COVID-19. The donor label of this sample is uncertain. The gene calls are TRBV5-4 and TRBJ1-4, with D possibly TRBD1 on 5 matching bases. Input material: peripheral blood. In DNA form, the CDR3 reads TGTGCCAGCAGCTTGGGTCCAGGGCGAAATGAAAAACTGTTTTTT. This gives the protein CASSLGPGRNEKLFF.